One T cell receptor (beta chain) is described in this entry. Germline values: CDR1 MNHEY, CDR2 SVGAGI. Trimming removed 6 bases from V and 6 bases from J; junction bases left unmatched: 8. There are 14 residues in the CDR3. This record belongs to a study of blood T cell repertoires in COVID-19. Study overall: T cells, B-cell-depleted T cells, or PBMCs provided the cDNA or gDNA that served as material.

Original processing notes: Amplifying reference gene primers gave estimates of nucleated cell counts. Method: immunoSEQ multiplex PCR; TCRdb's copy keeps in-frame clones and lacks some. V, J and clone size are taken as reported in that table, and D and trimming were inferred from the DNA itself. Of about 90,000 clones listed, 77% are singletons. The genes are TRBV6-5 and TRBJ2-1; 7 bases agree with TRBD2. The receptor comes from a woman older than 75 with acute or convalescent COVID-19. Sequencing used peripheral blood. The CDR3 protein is CASRRRGMGNEQFF. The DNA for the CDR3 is TGTGCCAGCAGAAGGCGGGGGATGGGCAATGAGCAGTTCTTC.